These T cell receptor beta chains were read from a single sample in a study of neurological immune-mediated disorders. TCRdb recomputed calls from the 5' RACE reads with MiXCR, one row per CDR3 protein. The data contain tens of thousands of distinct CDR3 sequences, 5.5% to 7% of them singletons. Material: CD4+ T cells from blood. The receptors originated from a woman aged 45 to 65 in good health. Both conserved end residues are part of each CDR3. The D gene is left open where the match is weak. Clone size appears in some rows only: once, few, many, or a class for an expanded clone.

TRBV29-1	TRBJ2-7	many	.	CSVFGGYEQYF	TGCAGCGTTTTTGGAGGCTACGAGCAGTACTTC
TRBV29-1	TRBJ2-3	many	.	CTGAIDGTDTQYF	TGCACCGGGGCGATAGACGGCACAGATACGCAGTATTTT
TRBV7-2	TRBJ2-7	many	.	CASRRAQGWGEQYF	TGTGCCAGCAGACGCGCCCAGGGGTGGGGCGAGCAGTACTTC
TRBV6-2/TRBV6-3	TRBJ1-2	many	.	CAGQTGGYGYTF	TGTGCCGGACAAACAGGCGGCTATGGCTACACCTTC
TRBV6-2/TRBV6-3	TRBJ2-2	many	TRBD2	CASRLAGGTGELFF	TGTGCCAGCAGACTAGCGGGGGGAACCGGGGAGCTGTTTTTT
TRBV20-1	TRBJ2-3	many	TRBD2	CSARDPGTSSTDTQYF	TGCAGTGCTAGAGATCCGGGGACTAGCAGCACAGATACGCAGTATTTT
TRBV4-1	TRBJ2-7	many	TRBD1	CASSPSDRKVHEQYF	TGCGCCAGCAGCCCTTCGGACAGGAAGGTTCACGAGCAGTACTTC
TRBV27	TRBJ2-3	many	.	CASSQTSDTQYF	TGTGCCAGCAGCCAGACATCAGATACGCAGTATTTT
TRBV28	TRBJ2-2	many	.	CASSFPGELFF	TGTGCCAGCAGCTTCCCCGGGGAGCTGTTTTTT
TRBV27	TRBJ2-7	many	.	CASSFDRDSLEQYF	TGTGCCAGCAGTTTCGACAGGGACTCCTTAGAGCAGTACTTC
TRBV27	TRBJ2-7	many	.	CASSLSGSYEQYF	TGTGCCAGCAGTTTAAGCGGATCCTACGAGCAGTACTTC
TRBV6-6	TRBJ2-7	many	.	CASSPRPAYEQYF	TGTGCCAGCAGCCCACGACCTGCCTACGAGCAGTACTTC
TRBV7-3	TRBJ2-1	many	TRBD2	CASSLFGSGNNNEQFF	TGTGCCAGCAGCTTATTTGGTAGCGGGAATAACAATGAGCAGTTCTTC
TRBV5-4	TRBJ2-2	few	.	CASSPKGVSTGELFF	TGTGCCAGCAGCCCCAAAGGGGTGAGCACCGGGGAGCTGTTTTTT
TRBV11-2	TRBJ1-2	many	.	CASSIRPGTYGYTF	TGTGCCAGCAGCATCCGGCCAGGCACCTATGGCTACACCTTC
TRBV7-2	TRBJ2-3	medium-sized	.	CASSLFAGGQVHTQYF	TGTGCCAGCAGCTTATTTGCTGGGGGCCAGGTGCATACGCAGTATTTT
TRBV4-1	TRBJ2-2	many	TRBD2	CASSQDASGANTGELFF	TGCGCCAGCAGCCAAGATGCGAGCGGGGCGAACACCGGGGAGCTGTTTTTT
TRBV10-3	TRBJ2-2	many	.	CAISEEKRNTGELFF	TGTGCCATCAGTGAAGAGAAGCGGAACACCGGGGAGCTGTTTTTT
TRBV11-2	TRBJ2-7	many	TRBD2	CASSVTWGGRTSHEQYF	TGTGCCAGCAGCGTTACCTGGGGGGGACGTACGTCCCACGAGCAGTACTTC
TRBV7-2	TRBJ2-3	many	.	CASSSRPNTDTQYF	TGTGCCAGCAGCTCTCGACCGAACACAGATACGCAGTATTTT
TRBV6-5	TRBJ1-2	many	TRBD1	CASRRSPGQANYGYTF	TGTGCCAGCAGGAGATCTCCGGGACAGGCTAACTATGGCTACACCTTC
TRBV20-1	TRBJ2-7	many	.	CSALGQSSYEQYF	TGCAGTGCTCTAGGACAGAGTTCTTACGAGCAGTACTTC
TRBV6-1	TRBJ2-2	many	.	CASNPRDTRGGELFF	TGTGCCAGCAATCCCCGGGACACCCGGGGCGGGGAGCTGTTTTTT
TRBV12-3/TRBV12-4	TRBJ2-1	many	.	CASSVWDEQFF	TGTGCCAGCAGCGTCTGGGATGAGCAGTTCTTC
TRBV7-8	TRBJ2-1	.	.	CASSFYICSAPGTSGTNSYNEQFF	.
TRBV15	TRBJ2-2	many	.	CATRRGTTNTGELFF	TGTGCCACCAGAAGGGGGACTACGAACACCGGGGAGCTGTTTTTT
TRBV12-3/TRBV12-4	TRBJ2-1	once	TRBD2	CASSRSRLAGGVEQFF	TGTGCCAGCAGCCGATCTCGACTAGCGGGAGGGGTCGAGCAGTTCTTC
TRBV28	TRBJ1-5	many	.	CASRSGRSNQPQHF	TGTGCCAGCAGGTCCGGGCGGAGCAATCAGCCCCAGCATTTT
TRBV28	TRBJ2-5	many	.	CASSSLGGTQYF	TGTGCCAGCAGTTCACTTGGAGGGACCCAGTACTTC
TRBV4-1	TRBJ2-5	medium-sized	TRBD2	CASSPSWASGLYQETQYF	TGCGCCAGCAGCCCCTCGTGGGCTAGCGGGCTTTACCAAGAGACCCAGTACTTC
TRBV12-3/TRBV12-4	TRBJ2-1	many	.	CASSLRQVGEQFF	TGTGCCAGCAGTCTCCGACAGGTCGGTGAGCAGTTCTTC
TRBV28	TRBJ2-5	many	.	CASARWDGETQYF	TGTGCCAGCGCTCGGTGGGATGGGGAGACCCAGTACTTC
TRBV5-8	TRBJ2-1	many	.	CASSFFSGRGNEQFF	TGTGCCAGCAGCTTTTTTTCCGGGAGAGGAAATGAGCAGTTCTTC
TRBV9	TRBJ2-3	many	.	CASSVAGGVRGDTQYF	TGTGCCAGCAGCGTAGCGGGCGGGGTGAGGGGAGATACGCAGTATTTT
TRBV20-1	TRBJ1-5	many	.	CSARTFDQGQPQHF	TGCAGTGCTAGGACGTTCGATCAGGGTCAGCCCCAGCATTTT
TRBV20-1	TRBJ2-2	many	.	CSASSLLDSNTGELFF	TGCAGTGCTAGTTCCCTTTTGGACAGTAACACCGGGGAGCTGTTTTTT
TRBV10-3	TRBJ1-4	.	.	CAISDRQGNNEKLFF	TGTGCCATCAGTGATCGGCAGGGGAATAATGAAAAACTGTTTTTT
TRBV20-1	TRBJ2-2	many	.	CSALHTGELFF	TGCAGTGCTCTACACACCGGGGAGCTGTTTTTT
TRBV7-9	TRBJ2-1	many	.	CATELGSSYNEQFF	TGTGCCACCGAGCTGGGGAGCTCCTACAATGAGCAGTTCTTC
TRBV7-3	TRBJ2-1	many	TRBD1	CASSSHPGDRDYLFGNEQFF	TGTGCCAGCAGCTCCCACCCGGGGGACAGGGATTATCTTTTCGGTAATGAGCAGTTCTTC
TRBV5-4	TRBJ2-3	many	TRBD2	CATHMDRGGGTQYF	TGTGCCACCCACATGGATCGGGGGGGTGGTACGCAGTATTTT
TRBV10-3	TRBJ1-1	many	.	CAIRGDWITEAFF	TGTGCCATCCGGGGGGATTGGATCACTGAAGCTTTCTTT
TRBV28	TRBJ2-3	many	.	CASSKPPGLTDTQYF	TGTGCCAGCAGTAAACCTCCGGGACTCACAGATACGCAGTATTTT
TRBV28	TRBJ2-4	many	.	CASSFLGGDRNIQYF	TGTGCCAGCAGTTTTTTGGGCGGGGACAGAAACATTCAGTACTTC
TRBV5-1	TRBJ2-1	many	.	CASSFNSASSYNEQFF	TGCGCCAGCAGCTTCAATAGCGCAAGCTCCTACAATGAGCAGTTCTTC
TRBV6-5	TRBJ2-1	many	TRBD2	CASSSESGSKNEQFF	TGTGCCAGCAGCTCTGAGAGCGGGAGCAAGAATGAGCAGTTCTTC
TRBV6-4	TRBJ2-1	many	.	CASSRQLGTGRDNEQFF	TGTGCCAGCAGCCGACAGTTGGGCACGGGGCGGGATAATGAGCAGTTCTTC
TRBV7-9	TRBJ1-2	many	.	CASSHKAF	TGTGCCAGCAGCCATAAGGCCTTC
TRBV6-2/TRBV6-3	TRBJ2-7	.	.	CAISYFPAASGDQYF	TGTGCCATCAGTTACTTCCCCGCTGCCTCTGGGGATCAGTACTTC
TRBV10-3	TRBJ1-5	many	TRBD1	CAISDPGTGSRGQPQHF	TGTGCCATCAGTGACCCCGGGACAGGGTCGAGGGGTCAGCCCCAGCATTTT
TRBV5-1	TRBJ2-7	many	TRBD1	CASSLQGAMNEQYF	TGCGCCAGCAGCCTACAGGGGGCTATGAACGAGCAGTACTTC
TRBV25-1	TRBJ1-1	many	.	CASSIKGGMTEAFF	TGTGCCAGCAGCATCAAGGGGGGGATGACTGAAGCTTTCTTT
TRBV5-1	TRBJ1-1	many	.	CASRHSGGGTEAFF	TGCGCCAGCAGGCACTCGGGAGGAGGCACTGAAGCTTTCTTT
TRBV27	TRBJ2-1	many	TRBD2	CASRPSGGHNEQFF	TGTGCCAGCCGACCTAGCGGGGGCCACAATGAGCAGTTCTTC
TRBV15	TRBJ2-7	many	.	CATSRDGVDEQYF	TGTGCCACCAGCAGAGATGGGGTGGACGAGCAGTACTTC
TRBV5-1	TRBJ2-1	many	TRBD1	CASSLAGQESGEQFF	TGCGCCAGCAGCTTGGCCGGACAGGAGTCGGGTGAGCAGTTCTTC
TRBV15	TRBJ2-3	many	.	CATSRVPGPIMTDTQYF	TGTGCCACCAGCAGAGTGCCGGGACCAATAATGACAGATACGCAGTATTTT
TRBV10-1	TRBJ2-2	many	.	CASSVLATGELFF	TGCGCCAGCAGTGTCCTAGCTACCGGGGAGCTGTTTTTT
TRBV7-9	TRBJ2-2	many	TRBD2	CASSTWTSGSVGELFF	TGTGCCAGCAGCACCTGGACTAGCGGGAGCGTCGGGGAGCTGTTTTTT
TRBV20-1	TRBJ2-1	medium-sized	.	CSAARGALGEQFF	TGCAGTGCTGCCCGGGGGGCCCTGGGGGAGCAGTTCTTC